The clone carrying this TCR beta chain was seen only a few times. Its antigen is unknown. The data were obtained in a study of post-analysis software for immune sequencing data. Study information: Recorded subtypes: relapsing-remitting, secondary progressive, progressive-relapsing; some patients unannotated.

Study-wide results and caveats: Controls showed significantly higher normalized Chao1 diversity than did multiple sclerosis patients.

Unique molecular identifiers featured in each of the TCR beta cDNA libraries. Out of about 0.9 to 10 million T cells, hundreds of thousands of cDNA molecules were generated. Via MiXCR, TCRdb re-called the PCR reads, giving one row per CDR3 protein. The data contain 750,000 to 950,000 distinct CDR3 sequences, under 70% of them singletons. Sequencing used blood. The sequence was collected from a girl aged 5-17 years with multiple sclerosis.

The CDR3 nucleotides are TGTGCCAGCTTGTCGAGTTCTGGGGCCAACGTCCTGACTTTC. Translation gives CASLSSSGANVLTF. The rearrangement uses TRBV7-9 and TRBJ2-6; D not resolved. This CDR3 comprises 14 residues. The germline gives CDR1 SEHNR, CDR2 FQNEAQ (reference sequence). V was pared by 8 bases and J by 1 base, with 9 bases between.